This TCR beta chain was captured by sequencing in a study of CD8 T cells in Susac syndrome (dated by TCRdb to about 2019). Broadly, across the study: Whether CD8+ T cell activation and differentiation in Susac syndrome was antigen driven was tested using repertoire sequencing. The study compared CD8+ T cell repertoire clonality among roughly 12 healthy donors, about 14 Susac syndrome patients and approximately 16 multiple sclerosis patients.

As for this clonotype: Its antigen has not been determined. There are no base qualities to consult, and no much larger clone falls within one base.

The junction shows trimming of 3 bases on V and 5 bases on J, plus 14 bases between the germline ends. Reading from cysteine to phenylalanine, the CDR3 counts 14 amino acids. Only CDR3 DNA is held: 42 bases, read in frame from base 1. The germline V gene specifies SGHDN as CDR1 and FVKESK as CDR2. Peripheral blood CD8+ and CD4+ T cells from healthy donors, Susac syndrome patients and multiple sclerosis patients were profiled using high-throughput TCR beta sequencing. Healthy donors were age- and sex-matched controls. Bulk CD8+ and CD4+ T cells were purified magnetically by negative isolation, whereas CD8+ TEMRA cells were enriched by FACS. Blood was drawn into EDTA tubes, processed within 24 hours, and PBMCs were isolated by density gradient centrifugation. PBMCs intended for TCR sequencing were cryopreserved in liquid nitrogen and thawed later in a water bath at 37 degrees C. The sorted or isolated CD4+, CD8+ and CD8+ TEMRA cells had a purity of 90% or higher.

Study-wide findings and limitations: The number of individuals in the TCR sequencing and HLA analysis was recognized as being relatively small.

RNA was extracted using the RNeasy kit, and roughly 0.45 to 1 microgram was reverse transcribed with random hexamers. TCR beta CDR3 regions were amplified with the immunoSEQ multiplex PCR assay covering 54 Vbeta and 13 Jbeta segments. Bias from PCR amplification was corrected by using a synthetic template baseline for primer optimization and for computational correction. On the study's bioinformatics: Only productive sequences were kept, with reads annotated to V, D and J genes according to IMGT and analyzed in immunoSEQ Analyzer. Clonality was calculated as one minus the Shannon entropy normalized by log2 of the number of productive unique sequences. For each patient and control, public and private clones were evaluated within the 100 most prevalent clones. Susac-specific clones were defined as absent from healthy and MS cohorts, 1052 published viral clones and other ImmuneACCESS disease sequences. Using fastp trimming at Q25 and MiXCR clonotype assembly, TCRdb reanalyzed the public sequencing data and kept in-frame beta chains. Each record represents a unique CDR3 protein, reported with the most common genes and DNA among its rows. The V and J calls here are based on TCRdb, not the publication. The sample yields approximately 90,000 distinct CDR3 sequences; approximately 92% were counted once. Clones ranked in the top ten supply around 0.32% of the sample.

Sequencing input: CD8+ T cells from PBMCs. The source is a human donor in good health. The rearranged segments are TRBV14 and TRBJ2-7; a tentative D match to TRBD2 spans 5 bases. The nucleotide sequence is given as TGTGCCAGCAGCCACTCCCGGGGTGGGGACGAGCAGTACTTC. Its amino acids are CASSHSRGGDEQYF.